This is a list of T cell receptor beta chains from one sample in a study of T-cell reconstitution after alpha-beta-depleted transplantation in children. TCRdb fed the PCR reads into MiXCR, producing one record per CDR3 protein. The table lists fewer than 350,000 distinct CDR3 sequences, roughly 7.8% of them singletons. This specimen consisted of peripheral blood, obtained 360 days after TCRalphabeta/CD19-depleted stem cell transplant. Every receptor here comes from a female patient between 2 and 15 years old who had a stem cell transplant for Fanconi anemia, so the T cells may come from the graft donor. CDR3s include the opening cysteine and the closing phenylalanine or tryptophan. D genes are given only for firm matches. Clone size appears in some rows only: once, few, many, or a class for an expanded clone.

clone size: many; J gene: TRBJ1-1; CDR3 length: 14; D gene: NA; V gene: TRBV7-2; CDR3 protein: CASSLVSRAIEAFF; CDR3 DNA: TGTGCCAGCAGCTTAGTGTCCAGGGCCATCGAAGCTTTCTTT
clone size: NA; J gene: TRBJ1-5; CDR3 length: 15; D gene: NA; V gene: TRBV7-2; CDR3 protein: CASSPLPASNQPQHF; CDR3 DNA: TGTGCCAGCAGCCCGCTACCGGCTAGCAATCAGCCCCAGCATTTT
clone size: NA; J gene: TRBJ2-5; CDR3 length: 16; D gene: NA; V gene: TRBV28; CDR3 protein: CASSLYVLGGSETQYF; CDR3 DNA: TGTGCCAGCAGTTTGTATGTGTTAGGAGGATCGGAGACCCAGTACTTC
clone size: many; J gene: TRBJ1-1; CDR3 length: 14; D gene: NA; V gene: TRBV7-9; CDR3 protein: CASSLAGWNTEAFF; CDR3 DNA: TGTGCCAGCAGCTTAGCCGGTTGGAACACTGAAGCTTTCTTT
clone size: many; J gene: TRBJ2-1; CDR3 length: 13; D gene: NA; V gene: TRBV2; CDR3 protein: CASSVASYNEQFF; CDR3 DNA: TGTGCCAGCAGTGTGGCCTCCTACAATGAGCAGTTCTTC
clone size: many; J gene: TRBJ1-3; CDR3 length: 13; D gene: NA; V gene: TRBV29-1; CDR3 protein: CSVANSSGNTIYF; CDR3 DNA: TGCAGCGTTGCAAACAGCTCTGGAAACACCATATATTTT
clone size: few; J gene: TRBJ2-1; CDR3 length: 13; D gene: NA; V gene: TRBV9; CDR3 protein: CASSVMGGAEQFF; CDR3 DNA: TGTGCCAGCAGCGTAATGGGGGGGGCCGAGCAGTTCTTC
clone size: many; J gene: TRBJ2-1; CDR3 length: 13; D gene: NA; V gene: TRBV29-1; CDR3 protein: CSVEKTAVSEQFF; CDR3 DNA: TGCAGCGTGGAAAAAACAGCGGTCTCCGAGCAGTTCTTC
clone size: NA; J gene: TRBJ2-4; CDR3 length: 16; D gene: NA; V gene: TRBV18; CDR3 protein: CASSPLSGRVENIQYF; CDR3 DNA: TGTGCCAGCTCACCACTATCCGGCAGGGTCGAAAACATTCAGTACTTC
clone size: many; J gene: TRBJ2-3; CDR3 length: 17; D gene: TRBD2; V gene: TRBV12-3/TRBV12-4; CDR3 protein: CASSAGTSGGTVDTQYF; CDR3 DNA: TGTGCCAGCAGTGCCGGGACTAGCGGGGGGACTGTAGATACGCAGTATTTT
clone size: many; J gene: TRBJ2-1; CDR3 length: 15; D gene: NA; V gene: TRBV7-2; CDR3 protein: CASSLDGRGWNEQFF; CDR3 DNA: TGTGCCAGCAGCTTAGATGGTCGAGGGTGGAATGAGCAGTTCTTC
clone size: few; J gene: TRBJ1-1; CDR3 length: 16; D gene: NA; V gene: TRBV27; CDR3 protein: CASSLSSQGMNTEAFF; CDR3 DNA: TGTGCCAGCAGTTTATCTAGCCAGGGCATGAACACTGAAGCTTTCTTT
clone size: many; J gene: TRBJ2-1; CDR3 length: 15; D gene: NA; V gene: TRBV9; CDR3 protein: CASSRSGEGYNEQFF; CDR3 DNA: TGTGCCAGCAGCCGTTCGGGTGAAGGGTACAATGAGCAGTTCTTC
clone size: few; J gene: TRBJ1-1; CDR3 length: 14; D gene: NA; V gene: TRBV5-1; CDR3 protein: CASSLAIENTEAFF; CDR3 DNA: TGCGCCAGCAGCTTGGCGATTGAGAACACTGAAGCTTTCTTT
clone size: many; J gene: TRBJ2-3; CDR3 length: 15; D gene: NA; V gene: TRBV5-1; CDR3 protein: CASSLVRGATDTQYF; CDR3 DNA: TGCGCCAGCAGCTTGGTGCGGGGCGCGACAGATACGCAGTATTTT
clone size: many; J gene: TRBJ2-1; CDR3 length: 16; D gene: TRBD2; V gene: TRBV28; CDR3 protein: CASSEPKREPPNEQFF; CDR3 DNA: TGTGCCAGCAGTGAACCTAAGCGGGAACCTCCCAATGAGCAGTTCTTC
clone size: many; J gene: TRBJ2-1; CDR3 length: 14; D gene: TRBD2; V gene: TRBV25-1; CDR3 protein: CATDLGLAGTKQFF; CDR3 DNA: TGTGCCACCGATTTGGGACTAGCGGGAACAAAGCAGTTCTTC
clone size: NA; J gene: TRBJ1-2; CDR3 length: 14; D gene: NA; V gene: TRBV15; CDR3 protein: CATSRVPAGDGYTF; CDR3 DNA: TGTGCCACCAGCAGAGTTCCGGCGGGGGATGGCTACACCTTC
clone size: many; J gene: TRBJ2-1; CDR3 length: 13; D gene: NA; V gene: TRBV10-3; CDR3 protein: CAIATDRRDEQFF; CDR3 DNA: TGTGCCATCGCGACAGATCGGAGGGATGAGCAGTTCTTC
clone size: NA; J gene: TRBJ2-5; CDR3 length: 15; D gene: TRBD2; V gene: TRBV7-6; CDR3 protein: CASSLRTSGLGVQYF; CDR3 DNA: TGTGCCAGCAGCCTTCGGACTAGCGGACTGGGGGTCCAGTACTTC
clone size: many; J gene: TRBJ2-3; CDR3 length: 18; D gene: TRBD1; V gene: TRBV25-1; CDR3 protein: CASSGTLSQGEDTDTQYF; CDR3 DNA: TGTGCCAGCAGTGGAACCCTCTCACAGGGGGAGGACACAGATACGCAGTATTTT
clone size: many; J gene: TRBJ2-1; CDR3 length: 14; D gene: NA; V gene: TRBV4-2; CDR3 protein: CASSPALSNNEQFF; CDR3 DNA: TGTGCCAGCAGCCCCGCGTTAAGTAACAATGAGCAGTTCTTC
clone size: many; J gene: TRBJ2-1; CDR3 length: 14; D gene: TRBD2; V gene: TRBV29-1; CDR3 protein: CSALAGLPLNEQFF; CDR3 DNA: TGCAGCGCCCTAGCGGGGCTCCCCCTCAATGAGCAGTTCTTC
clone size: many; J gene: TRBJ2-3; CDR3 length: 15; D gene: TRBD2; V gene: TRBV5-1; CDR3 protein: CASSATSGSTDTQYF; CDR3 DNA: TGCGCCAGCAGCGCTACTAGCGGGAGCACAGATACGCAGTATTTT
clone size: few; J gene: TRBJ2-5; CDR3 length: 15; D gene: NA; V gene: TRBV24-1; CDR3 protein: CATSKSPGPGETQYF; CDR3 DNA: TGTGCCACCAGTAAGTCCCCGGGGCCGGGAGAGACCCAGTACTTC
clone size: few; J gene: TRBJ2-2; CDR3 length: 17; D gene: TRBD2; V gene: TRBV24-1; CDR3 protein: CATSVLAGGPLAGELFF; CDR3 DNA: TGTGCCACCAGTGTCCTAGCGGGAGGGCCCCTCGCCGGGGAGCTGTTTTTT
clone size: many; J gene: TRBJ1-6; CDR3 length: 13; D gene: NA; V gene: TRBV21-1; CDR3 protein: CASRDSPPSPLHF; CDR3 DNA: TGTGCCAGCCGGGACAGTCCGCCATCACCCCTCCACTTT
clone size: many; J gene: TRBJ1-3; CDR3 length: 15; D gene: NA; V gene: TRBV6-5; CDR3 protein: CASSYGPVAGNTIYF; CDR3 DNA: TGTGCCAGCAGTTACGGGCCAGTAGCAGGAAACACCATATATTTT
clone size: many; J gene: TRBJ2-3; CDR3 length: 17; D gene: TRBD1; V gene: TRBV5-1; CDR3 protein: CASSPISRDRAIDTQYF; CDR3 DNA: TGCGCCAGCAGCCCGATTTCCCGGGACAGGGCAATAGATACGCAGTATTTT
clone size: many; J gene: TRBJ2-6; CDR3 length: 15; D gene: NA; V gene: TRBV28; CDR3 protein: CASRLREAGANVLTF; CDR3 DNA: TGTGCCAGCAGGTTGAGGGAGGCTGGGGCCAACGTCCTGACTTTC
clone size: many; J gene: TRBJ2-1; CDR3 length: 12; D gene: TRBD1; V gene: TRBV12-3/TRBV12-4; CDR3 protein: CASTRQGSEQFF; CDR3 DNA: TGTGCCAGCACCAGACAGGGTTCTGAGCAGTTCTTC
clone size: many; J gene: TRBJ2-3; CDR3 length: 13; D gene: NA; V gene: TRBV20-1; CDR3 protein: CSARTGSTDTQYF; CDR3 DNA: TGCAGTGCTAGAACTGGAAGCACAGATACGCAGTATTTT
clone size: many; J gene: TRBJ2-1; CDR3 length: 19; D gene: TRBD2; V gene: TRBV25-1; CDR3 protein: CASSEYRGVLAGVDNEQFF; CDR3 DNA: TGTGCCAGCAGTGAATATCGGGGGGTACTAGCGGGAGTAGACAATGAGCAGTTCTTC
clone size: NA; J gene: TRBJ2-5; CDR3 length: 16; D gene: NA; V gene: TRBV6-1; CDR3 protein: CASTHVRGGEGETQYF; CDR3 DNA: TGTGCCAGCACCCACGTGCGGGGAGGAGAAGGAGAGACCCAGTACTTC
clone size: many; J gene: TRBJ2-7; CDR3 length: 14; D gene: NA; V gene: TRBV25-1; CDR3 protein: CASSDAGTGGEQYF; CDR3 DNA: TGTGCCAGCAGTGATGCCGGGACCGGGGGCGAGCAGTACTTC
clone size: many; J gene: TRBJ2-6; CDR3 length: 16; D gene: NA; V gene: TRBV29-1; CDR3 protein: CSVIRDPSSGANVLTF; CDR3 DNA: TGCAGCGTTATCAGGGACCCGAGCTCTGGGGCCAACGTCCTGACTTTC
clone size: many; J gene: TRBJ1-5; CDR3 length: 13; D gene: NA; V gene: TRBV5-1; CDR3 protein: CASSSSINQPQHF; CDR3 DNA: TGCGCCAGCAGCTCTTCAATTAATCAGCCCCAGCATTTT
clone size: few; J gene: TRBJ1-1; CDR3 length: 15; D gene: TRBD1; V gene: TRBV5-6; CDR3 protein: CASSLHRGANTEAFF; CDR3 DNA: TGTGCCAGCAGCTTACACAGGGGGGCGAACACTGAAGCTTTCTTT
clone size: many; J gene: TRBJ2-7; CDR3 length: 12; D gene: NA; V gene: TRBV18; CDR3 protein: CASSPKSYEQYF; CDR3 DNA: TGTGCCAGCTCACCGAAATCCTACGAGCAGTACTTC
clone size: NA; J gene: TRBJ2-1; CDR3 length: 16; D gene: TRBD2; V gene: TRBV18; CDR3 protein: CASSRLALSSYNEQFF; CDR3 DNA: TGTGCCAGCTCACGACTAGCCTTAAGCTCCTACAATGAGCAGTTCTTC
clone size: few; J gene: TRBJ2-7; CDR3 length: 16; D gene: TRBD1; V gene: TRBV14; CDR3 protein: CASSQRSGTGYSEQYF; CDR3 DNA: TGTGCCAGCAGCCAGAGGTCCGGGACAGGGTATTCCGAGCAGTACTTC
clone size: few; J gene: TRBJ2-5; CDR3 length: 14; D gene: NA; V gene: TRBV30; CDR3 protein: CAWSGIGSQETQYF; CDR3 DNA: TGTGCCTGGAGTGGTATAGGGTCCCAAGAGACCCAGTACTTC
clone size: few; J gene: TRBJ1-1; CDR3 length: 13; D gene: NA; V gene: TRBV5-1; CDR3 protein: CASSFERETEAFF; CDR3 DNA: TGCGCCAGCAGCTTTGAAAGGGAAACTGAAGCTTTCTTT